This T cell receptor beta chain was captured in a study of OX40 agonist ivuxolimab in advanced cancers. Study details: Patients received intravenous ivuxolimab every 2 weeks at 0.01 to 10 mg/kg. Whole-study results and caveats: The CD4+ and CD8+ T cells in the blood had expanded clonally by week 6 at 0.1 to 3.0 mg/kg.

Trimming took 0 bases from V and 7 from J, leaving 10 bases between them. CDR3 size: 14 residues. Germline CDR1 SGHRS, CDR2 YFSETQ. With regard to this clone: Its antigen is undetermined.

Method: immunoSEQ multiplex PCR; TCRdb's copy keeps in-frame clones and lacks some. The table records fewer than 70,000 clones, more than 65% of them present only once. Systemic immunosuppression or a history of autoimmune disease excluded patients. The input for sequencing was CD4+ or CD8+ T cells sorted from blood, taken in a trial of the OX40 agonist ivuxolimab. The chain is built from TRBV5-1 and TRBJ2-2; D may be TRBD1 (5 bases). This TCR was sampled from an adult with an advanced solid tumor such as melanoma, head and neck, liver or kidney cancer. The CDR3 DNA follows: TGCGCCAGCAGCTTGGTGGGGCGAGGCGGGGAGCTGTTTTTT. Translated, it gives CASSLVGRGGELFF.